Listed below are T cell receptor beta chains from one sample, sequenced in a study of blood T cell repertoires in COVID-19. Sequencing used immunoSEQ multiplex PCR; TCRdb keeps in-frame clones, though not all of them. The sample holds 50,000 to 70,000 clones, roughly nine tenths seen once. Sequenced input: peripheral blood. The source of these receptors is a woman aged 70-85 years with active COVID-19. Each CDR3 is given with its conserved first and last residue. Each record gives: V gene, D gene, clone size, J gene, CDR3 DNA, CDR3 protein. A D gene is named only where the DNA matches it firmly. Clone size is shown for a subset of rows, as once, few, many or a class of expanded clone.

TRBV5-6	TRBD1	-	TRBJ1-2	TGTGCCAGCAGCTTGGGTCGGACAGGGGCCCCCTTGTATGGCTACACCTTC	CASSLGRTGAPLYGYTF
TRBV7-9	-	once	TRBJ1-6	TGTGCCAGCAGCTTAGCACTGGGGCCTAATTCACCCCTCCACTTT	CASSLALGPNSPLHF
TRBV24-1	TRBD2	-	TRBJ2-7	TGTGCCACCAGTGGCACCGGGACTAGCGGGTACCAGAACGAGCAGTACTTC	CATSGTGTSGYQNEQYF
TRBV6-5	-	-	TRBJ1-1	TGTGCCAGCAGTAGGGGCTGGGGGGGGAACACTGAAGCTTTCTTT	CASSRGWGGNTEAFF
TRBV28	-	-	TRBJ2-1	TGTGCCACCTTCTCAGGGATAGCGGTATCCTACAATGAGCAGTTCTTC	CATFSGIAVSYNEQFF
TRBV30	-	-	TRBJ1-5	TGTGCCTGGAGCCGAGCGGACAGTCAGCCCCAGCATTTT	CAWSRADSQPQHF
TRBV19	-	-	TRBJ2-1	TGTGCCAGTAGTGTTGGGCTCAACTACAATGAGCAGTTCTTC	CASSVGLNYNEQFF
TRBV28	TRBD2	-	TRBJ2-6	TGTGCCAGCAGTTTGGGGGGGACTGGGGCCAACGTCCTGACTTTC	CASSLGGTGANVLTF
TRBV29-1	-	-	TRBJ1-3	TGCAGCGCCATCGAACAGGGAAGGGGAAACACCATATATTTT	CSAIEQGRGNTIYF
TRBV7-8	TRBD2	-	TRBJ2-5	TGTGCCAGCAGCTTAGCGGGACTACCCGAAGAGACCCAGTACTTC	CASSLAGLPEETQYF
TRBV27	TRBD2	-	TRBJ2-7	TGTGCCAGCAGTTTCAGGCTAGCGGCCTACGAGCAGTACTTC	CASSFRLAAYEQYF
TRBV7-2	-	-	TRBJ1-5	TGTGCCAGCAGTTGGGAACAGGGCAATCAGCCCCAGCATTTT	CASSWEQGNQPQHF
TRBV5-6	TRBD1	-	TRBJ2-7	TGTGCCAGCAGCTACCCGGGACAGGGATACGAGCAGTACTTC	CASSYPGQGYEQYF
TRBV11-2	TRBD2	-	TRBJ2-1	TGTGCCAGCAGCTTAGATCCAAATACACGGGAGGCTCTAAATAATGAGCAGTTCTTC	CASSLDPNTREALNNEQFF
TRBV4-2	-	-	TRBJ2-6	TGTGCCAGCAGCCAAGACAGCTCTGGGGCCAACGTCCTGACTTTC	CASSQDSSGANVLTF
TRBV19	TRBD2	-	TRBJ2-5	TGTGCCAGTAGCCCGGGACTAGCGGGAATGACAGAGACCCAGTACTTC	CASSPGLAGMTETQYF
TRBV7-3	TRBD2	-	TRBJ2-2	TGTGCCAGCAGTATCAGCGGGAGCGGCACCGGGGAGCTGTTTTTT	CASSISGSGTGELFF
TRBV12-3/TRBV12-4	TRBD1	-	TRBJ1-1	TGTGCCAGCAGTCGACCAGGGGGCACTGAAGCTTTCTTT	CASSRPGGTEAFF
TRBV30	TRBD2	-	TRBJ2-1	TGTGCCTGGAGTTACGTGGGAGGGTGGGAGCAGTTCTTC	CAWSYVGGWEQFF
TRBV7-3	-	once	TRBJ2-7	TGTGCCAGCAGCTTAACGGGGGGTGTCGACGAGCAGTACTTC	CASSLTGGVDEQYF
TRBV9	-	-	TRBJ2-7	TGTGCCAGCAGCGTAGAAGGGGCCTCTCTTAACGAGCAGTACTTC	CASSVEGASLNEQYF
TRBV28	TRBD2	-	TRBJ2-5	TGTGCCAGCAGTAAACTAGCGGGAGATGTCGGGACCCAGTACTTC	CASSKLAGDVGTQYF
TRBV27	-	-	TRBJ1-1	TGTGCCAGCAGTTTAACCGGGATCCCTGAAGCTTTCTTT	CASSLTGIPEAFF
TRBV5-1	-	-	TRBJ1-6	TGCGCCAGCAATTTGGAGGGTGTGGACTCCTATAATTCACCCCTCCACTTT	CASNLEGVDSYNSPLHF
TRBV9	-	once	TRBJ2-1	TGTGCCAGCAGCGACTTGCAGTTCTTC	CASSDLQFF
TRBV7-8	-	-	TRBJ2-1	TGTGCCAGCAGCTTAGAGTGGGTCGAGCGTTACAATGAGCAGTTCTTC	CASSLEWVERYNEQFF
TRBV18	TRBD1	-	TRBJ2-7	TGTGCCAGCTCACCAGGACAGGGGCCCTACGAGCAGTACTTC	CASSPGQGPYEQYF
TRBV19	TRBD2	-	TRBJ2-1	TGTGCCAGTAGTAAGGGGACTAGCGGGAGGGGCTACAATGAGCAGTTCTTC	CASSKGTSGRGYNEQFF
TRBV5-4	TRBD1	-	TRBJ1-5	TGTGCCAGCAGCTTGGACAGGGGGAATCAGCCCCAGCATTTT	CASSLDRGNQPQHF
TRBV3-1/TRBV3-2	-	-	TRBJ1-1	TGTGCCAGCAGCCGCGGACTGGGTTCGAATGGCGGAGCTTTCTTT	CASSRGLGSNGGAFF
TRBV4-1	TRBD1	-	TRBJ1-5	TGCGCCAGCAGCTTCCGACAGGGGGGGAAAGATTATAGCAATCAGCCCCAGCATTTT	CASSFRQGGKDYSNQPQHF
TRBV5-1	-	-	TRBJ1-1	TGCGCCAGCAGCTTGCGGACAGTAAATGGAGCTTTCTTT	CASSLRTVNGAFF
TRBV1	-	-	TRBJ2-2	TGCACCAGCAGCCAAAGCGAAAGGAGGGAGAACCGTAACACCGGGGAGCTGTTTTTT	CTSSQSERRENRNTGELFF
TRBV10-2	TRBD1	-	TRBJ2-3	TGCGCCAGCAGTGAGGGACAGGGAGACACAGATACGCAGTATTTT	CASSEGQGDTDTQYF
TRBV28	TRBD1	-	TRBJ1-2	TGTGCCAGCAGCCCTACAGGGGCCTATGGCTACACCTTC	CASSPTGAYGYTF
TRBV5-1	-	-	TRBJ2-7	TGCGCCAGCAGCCCGACGGGGGAAGGCTACGAGCAGTACTTC	CASSPTGEGYEQYF
TRBV7-3	TRBD1	-	TRBJ1-1	TGTGCCAGCAGCCAGGGGGCTCACACTGAAGCTTTCTTT	CASSQGAHTEAFF
TRBV28	-	-	TRBJ1-4	TGTGCCAGCAGTCGCTTAAGTCGGTACAGGGCGCCGCCTGCAACTAATGAAAAACTGTTTTTT	CASSRLSRYRAPPATNEKLFF
TRBV6-5	-	once	TRBJ2-3	TGTGCCAGCGGGGTCGGGGGAAACACAGATACGCAGTATTTT	CASGVGGNTDTQYF
TRBV2	TRBD2	-	TRBJ2-7	TGTGCCAGCAGTGAAGAGGGAGTTAGCGGGGGGTCCTACGAGCAGTACTTC	CASSEEGVSGGSYEQYF
TRBV10-1	-	once	TRBJ2-1	TGCGCCAGCAGTGAGTTACCAGGATCCTACAATGAGCAGTTCTTC	CASSELPGSYNEQFF
TRBV4-2	TRBD2	-	TRBJ2-1	TGTGCCAGCAGTCAACCACCCGGGACTAGCGGGAGAAATGAGCAGTTCTTC	CASSQPPGTSGRNEQFF
TRBV28	-	-	TRBJ2-2	TGTGCCAGCGGCCCGAACACCGGGGAGCTGTTTTTT	CASGPNTGELFF
TRBV12-3/TRBV12-4	-	-	TRBJ1-2	TGTGCCAGCAGTTTATGGCAGGGTTTGGGCTACACCTTC	CASSLWQGLGYTF
TRBV5-1	TRBD1	-	TRBJ2-7	TGCGCCAGCAGCTTGGACAGGGGGCACTCCTACGAGCAGTACTTC	CASSLDRGHSYEQYF
TRBV18	TRBD2	-	TRBJ2-1	TGTGCCAGCTCACCTGCGACTAGCGGGGGCTACAATGAGCAGTTCTTC	CASSPATSGGYNEQFF
TRBV4-1	TRBD2	-	TRBJ2-1	TGCGCCAGCAGCCAAGGACTAGCGGGAGGTTTTTACAATGAGCAGTTCTTC	CASSQGLAGGFYNEQFF
TRBV9	TRBD2	-	TRBJ2-7	TGTGCCAGCAGCGTGGGACTAGCGGACGCCTACGAGCAGTACTTC	CASSVGLADAYEQYF
TRBV18	-	once	TRBJ2-7	TGTGCCAGCTCCCCCGCGGAAGAGCAGTACTTC	CASSPAEEQYF